This entry concerns a single T cell receptor (beta chain). Its antigen is undetermined. V dropped 0 bases and J dropped 2 bases, with 15 bases sitting between them. Germline V gene data show CDR1 as SQVTM and CDR2 as ANQGSEA. CDR3 size: 16 residues. The sample originates from a study of cytomegalovirus exposure and HLA in healthy donors. Researchers ran the PCR with 60 Vbeta and 13 Jbeta primers. The repertoire was sequenced with immunoSEQ multiplex PCR; TCRdb's copy has only in-frame clones and lacks some. The sample includes roughly 110,000 clones, approximately 78% of them seen just once. Study-wide results and caveats: Rare sequences made up most TCRs, while some public TCRs were found in many donors.

The gene calls are TRBV29-1 and TRBJ2-3, with a weak D call TRBD1 (6 bases). The sample consisted of PBMCs. The sequence was obtained from a man aged 30 to 39 in good health and CMV-seropositive. The CDR3 bases are TGCAGCGTTGAAGATTTCTCAGGGGCCAACACAGATACGCAGTATTTT. Residues: CSVEDFSGANTDTQYF.